The TCR beta chain described here comes from a study of OX40 agonist ivuxolimab in advanced cancers. In the study overall: All patients had ivuxolimab intravenously every 2 weeks at 0.01 to 10 mg/kg.

This CDR3 spans 15 amino acids. The V end lost 5 bases, the J end lost 5 bases, and 15 bases lay between the germline ends. CDR1 is SGHTA and CDR2 is FQGNSA in the germline V gene. Libraries were prepared by immunoSEQ multiplex PCR; TCRdb keeps only in-frame clonotypes and omits some of them. The table has approximately 91,000 clones, about 83% seen once. The sample in question was CD4+ or CD8+ T cells sorted from blood, obtained in a trial of the OX40 agonist ivuxolimab. This TCR was sampled from an adult with an advanced solid tumor such as melanoma, head and neck, liver or kidney cancer. The chain couples TRBV7-2 to TRBJ2-2; D perhaps matches TRBD1 (5 bases). The chain's CDR3 is CASSPALSGTGELFF. The CDR3 DNA is TGTGCCAGCAGCCCTGCACTTTCAGGGACCGGGGAGCTGTTTTTT. Complete variable domain (other parts from reference TRBV7-2 and TRBJ2-2): GAGVSQSPSNKVTEKGKDVELRCDPISGHTALYWYRQSLGQGLEFLIYFQGNSAPDKSGLPSDRFSAERTGGSVSTLTIQRTQQEDSAVYLCASSPALSGTGELFFGEGSRLTVL.